The 10 T cell receptor beta chains reported below all come from one sample, sequenced in a study of tumor-infiltrating lymphocytes in primary liver carcinoma. Researchers generated TCR beta cDNA from roughly 500 ng of total RNA, relying on a constant-region primer. Libraries for TCR beta were built through three nested multiplex PCR rounds, which together made up a slightly modified ARM-PCR procedure. TRBV1-TRBV30 forward primers paired with a C-beta reverse primer were used in the first two PCR rounds, which ran approximately 11 cycles each. TCRdb used MiXCR to reprocess the multiplex PCR reads, holding one entry per CDR3 protein. This repertoire shows roughly 190,000 distinct CDR3 sequences, over 80% found once; its top ten account for over 15%. The source material, 20-30 mg of unsorted bulk tissue, was used to co-extract RNA and DNA. The specimen was tumor tissue from primary liver carcinoma. Receptors originate from a man aged 35-49 years with primary liver carcinoma and hepatitis B virus infection.

Of note for this clonotype: One end of the junction varies from germline; a read error may be responsible. The chain recombines TRBV14 with TRBJ2-1; TRBD1 matches 9 bases. The CDR3 is made up of 16 amino acids. Germline values: CDR1 SGHDN, CDR2 FVKESK. The CDR3 reads CVSSPRQGGRLNEQFF. CDR3 coding DNA: TGTGTCAGCAGTCCTCGACAGGGGGGCCGGTTAAATGAGCAGTTCTTC.

V gene TRBV14 combines with J gene TRBJ2-1; D ambiguous. Germline values: CDR1 SGHDN, CDR2 FVKESK. Trimming took off 6 bases at V and 7 bases at J, with 22 bases between the two ends. The CDR3 contains 16 residues. CDR3 sequence reads: CASRSEKAGEKNEQFF. The CDR3 DNA follows: TGTGCCAGCAGGAGTGAAAAAGCTGGAGAGAAAAATGAGCAGTTCTTC.

Concerning this clonotype itself: A read error is likely, as this CDR3 ends without the conserved phenylalanine or tryptophan. The DNA is omitted, as the CDR3 cannot be located on it reliably, and the CDR3 follows TCRdb's listing. V gene TRBV29-1 combines with J gene TRBJ2-5; the DNA was not compared with TRBD1, the D call given in the table. The CDR3 is made up of 12 amino acids, end residues included. Germline loops: CDR1 SQVTM, CDR2 ANQGSEA. CDR3 sequence reads: CSVAGQQETQYS.

Of note for this clonotype: The junction shows a germline mismatch at one end, possibly a read error. This sequence joins TRBV5-1 and TRBJ2-3, with D possibly being TRBD2 (6 bases). The germline V gene has CDR1 SGHRS and CDR2 YFSETQ. This CDR3 region has 15 residues. CDR3 region: CTSSFGAGSTDTQYF. In DNA form, the CDR3 reads TGCACCAGCAGCTTCGGGGCGGGATCCACAGATACGCAGTATTTT. The full variable domain, rest sourced from reference TRBV5-1 and TRBJ2-3, is KAGVTQTPRYLIKTRGQQVTLSCSPISGHRSVSWYQQTPGQGLQFLFEYFSETQRNKGNFPGRFSGRQFSNSRSEMNVSTLELGDSALYLCTSSFGAGSTDTQYFGPGTRLTVL.

The chain is built from TRBV18 and TRBJ2-5, with D tentatively TRBD1 (5 bases). CDR1 and CDR2 from the germline V gene are KGHSH and LQKENI. This CDR3 is built from 15 residues. The V gene lost 7 bases and the J gene lost 2 bases, with 17 bases spanning the gap. The CDR3 region is CASLLTIDSQETQYF. The CDR3 region has the DNA TGTGCCAGCTTACTTACCATCGACAGTCAAGAGACCCAGTACTTC.

As to this clonotype: At one end, the junction sequence differs from germline, possibly due to a read error. J is TRBJ2-5 and V is TRBV6-1; tentatively, D is TRBD2 (6 bases). The CDR3 loop spans 15 amino acids. From germline, CDR1 is MNHNS and CDR2 SASEGT. CDR3 loop: CASMSESDYQGTQYF. CDR3 DNA: TGTGCCAGCATGTCAGAATCGGACTACCAAGGGACCCAGTACTTC.

Points on this clonotype: It may be a read error: a sequence one base away is much more abundant. The chain recombines TRBV7-9 with TRBJ1-4; 8 nucleotides match TRBD1. The germline V gene has CDR1 SEHNR and CDR2 FQNEAQ (reference sequence). This CDR3 contains 16 residues. The CDR3 spells CPSSLNRDRPNEKLFF. CDR3 sequence (DNA): TGTCCCAGCAGCCTCAACCGGGACAGGCCTAATGAAAAACTGTTTTTT.

Regarding this clonotype: This likely comes from a read error, as the CDR3 has no conserved phenylalanine or tryptophan at its end. The J gene is TRBJ1-5, the V gene TRBV6-1, with D unresolved. Trimming pared 7 bases from V and 5 bases from J, leaving 24 bases between. This CDR3 comprises 17 residues. Germline loops: CDR1 MNHNS, CDR2 SASEGT. CDR3 sequence reads: CASIFTFGLGGDQPQHY. DNA for the CDR3: TGTGCCAGCATATTCACCTTCGGACTGGGAGGCGATCAGCCCCAGCATTAT.

Regarding this clonotype: The junction and the germline gene differ at one end; a read error may be behind it. This chain connects TRBV4-2 to TRBJ1-6, with 8 bases aligning to TRBD1. The germline CDR1 and CDR2 sequences are LGHNA and YNFKEQ. The CDR3 spans 18 residues. The CDR3 sequence is CASSQDTWGTGVISPLHF. For the CDR3, the DNA is TGTGCTAGCAGCCAAGATACTTGGGGGACAGGAGTCATTTCACCCCTCCACTTT.

This clonotype occurred once. The V gene is TRBV13, the J gene TRBJ2-2; 7 nucleotides agree with TRBD2. CDR1 is PRHDT, CDR2 FYEKMQ, per germline (reference sequence). V lost 4 bases to trimming and J lost 8 bases; unmatched junction nucleotides: 13. The CDR3 runs 16 residues. CDR3 protein: CASSSRTRGKSGELFF. The CDR3 DNA is TGTGCCAGCAGCTCGAGGACTAGAGGGAAGTCTGGGGAGCTGTTTTTT.